Following are 29 T cell receptor beta chains from one sample sequenced in a study of T cells in Graves' hyperthyroidism and ophthalmopathy. Amplified TCR beta CDR3 regions derived from RNA transcripts. With the HTBI primer set, the TCR CDR3 went through a first round of RT-PCR. Each CDR3 protein gets one entry after TCRdb re-called the multiplex PCR reads with MiXCR. The data contain some 400,000 distinct CDR3 sequences, about 14% of them singletons. The source material was blood. These receptors all stem from a man under 40 with Graves' hyperthyroidism that later progressed to Graves' ophthalmopathy.

This clonotype was counted ten times or more. The chain employs TRBV24-1 and TRBJ2-2; 10 bases are a match to TRBD1. V dropped 4 bases and J dropped 3; count of bases not matched to a gene: 4. Germline lookup yields CDR1 KGHDR and CDR2 SFDVKD. CDR3 length: 16 amino acids. The CDR3 sequence: CATSDPGQGYTGELFF. For the CDR3, the DNA is TGTGCCACCAGTGACCCGGGACAGGGGTACACCGGGGAGCTGTTTTTT.

The rearrangement joins TRBV3-1 to TRBJ1-6; tentatively, D is TRBD1 (5 bases). CDR1 is LGHDT, CDR2 YNNKEL, per germline (reference sequence). V was shortened by 0 bases and J by 8 bases, with 14 bases between the two germline ends. The CDR3 consists of 16 residues. CDR3 DNA sequence: TGTGCCAGCAGCCAAGATCCCGGGACCATGTATTCACCCCTCCACTTT. Its translation: CASSQDPGTMYSPLHF.

This clonotype was observed many times. V usage is TRBV27 and J usage is TRBJ2-7; D remains ambiguous. The V gene's germline CDR1 is MNHEY and CDR2 SMNVEV (reference sequence). The CDR3 spans 11 residues. Trimming removed 4 bases at V and 3 bases at J, with 4 bases between. CDR3 coding DNA: TGTGCCAGCAGTTGGAACTACGAGCAGTACTTC. Amino acid sequence: CASSWNYEQYF.

The chain uses TRBV24-1 and TRBJ1-5; 9 bases map to TRBD1. CDR1 KGHDR and CDR2 SFDVKD come from the germline V gene. After removal of 6 bases from V and 6 bases from J, the junction contained 8 bases not matched to a gene. The CDR3 is 15 residues long. The CDR3 loop reads CATSSGTGFRQPQHF. CDR3 DNA sequence: TGTGCCACCAGTTCCGGGACAGGGTTTCGTCAGCCCCAGCATTTT.

This clonotype was counted only a few times. The chain couples TRBV7-6 to TRBJ2-2, with TRBD1 identical over 10 bases. The CDR3 is made up of 18 amino acids. J was trimmed by 5 bases and V by 4 bases; bases with no gene match: 13. Germline V lookup: CDR1 SGHVS, CDR2 FNYEAQ. The CDR3 nucleotides read TGTGCCAGCAGCTCACTCCTCCGGGACAGGGGTTTAACCGGGGAGCTGTTTTTT. Translation gives CASSSLLRDRGLTGELFF.

This clonotype was recorded at least ten times. This chain uses TRBV6-1 with TRBJ1-5; TRBD1 matches at 7 bases. With V trimmed by 4 bases and J by 1 base, 4 bases remained unmatched. Per germline, CDR1 MNHNS and CDR2 SASEGT. The CDR3 sequence is 15 residues long. The CDR3 protein is CASSVRGRSNQPQHF. CDR3 in DNA: TGTGCCAGCAGTGTCAGGGGGAGAAGCAATCAGCCCCAGCATTTT.

The table lists this clonotype with a few counts. V gene TRBV19 combines with J gene TRBJ1-2; 9 bases are shared with TRBD1. The V and J ends lost 11 bases and 8 bases, in that order; junction bases with no gene match: 9. CDR1 and CDR2 from the germline V gene are LNHDA and SQIVND (reference sequence). CDR3 length: 12 residues. CDR3 in amino acids: CACHRGPEGYTF. Written as DNA, the CDR3 is TGTGCCTGCCACAGGGGGCCGGAAGGCTACACCTTC.

The CDR3 nucleotides read TGCGCCAGCAGCTTGGGTAACGTCGGGGGACTTGGCTACACCTTC. Encoded protein: CASSLGNVGGLGYTF. J is TRBJ1-2 and V is TRBV5-1; D is possibly TRBD1 (5 bases). The CDR3 runs 15 residues. V lost 0 bases and J lost 7, with 16 bases in between. Germline V gene data show CDR1 as SGHRS and CDR2 as YFSETQ. Supplemented by reference TRBV5-1 and TRBJ1-2, the full variable domain reads KAGVTQTPRYLIKTRGQQVTLSCSPISGHRSVSWYQQTPGQGLQFLFEYFSETQRNKGNFPGRFSGRQFSNSRSEMNVSTLELGDSALYLCASSLGNVGGLGYTFGSGTRLTVV.

This clonotype was seen repeatedly, ten times or more. The rearrangement joins TRBV27 to TRBJ2-1, with TRBD1 as a possible D gene (6 bases). Trimming stripped 2 bases from V and 0 bases from J, with 8 bases between. This CDR3 is built from 15 residues. The germline gives CDR1 MNHEY, CDR2 SMNVEV (reference sequence). The CDR3: CASSLIQGSYNEQFF. In DNA, the CDR3 is TGTGCCAGCAGTTTAATACAGGGCTCCTACAATGAGCAGTTCTTC.

CDR3 region: CASSRSSGAWIYEQYF. The CDR3 DNA reads TGTGCCAGCAGCCGCTCGAGCGGGGCGTGGATTTACGAGCAGTACTTC. The chain is built from TRBV2 and TRBJ2-7, with TRBD2 matching 7 bases. From germline, CDR1 is SNHLY and CDR2 FYNNEI. V was pared by 6 bases and J by 4 bases, with 15 bases of the junction left unmatched. The CDR3 is made up of 16 amino acids.

This clonotype was observed a handful of times. V gene TRBV20-1 combines with J gene TRBJ1-6; TRBD1 might be the D (5 bases). V was clipped by 0 bases and J by 10 bases, with 13 bases between them. CDR3 length: 14 residues. Looked up from germline, CDR1 is DFQATT and CDR2 is SNEGSKA (reference sequence). CDR3 bases: TGCAGTGCTAGAGATATCGGGGGGGGATCACCCCTCCACTTT. Its protein is CSARDIGGGSPLHF.

This clonotype was found many times. The V gene is TRBV6-1, the J gene TRBJ2-7; 8 nucleotides line up with TRBD1. This CDR3 region has 15 residues. With 3 bases clipped from V and 4 bases from J, the junction kept 8 bases outside the gene matches. Germline-derived CDR1 and CDR2 are MNHNS and SASEGT. In DNA form, the CDR3 reads TGTGCCAGCAGTGACCCCCAGGGGGCGAGGTACGAGCAGTACTTC. Translated: CASSDPQGARYEQYF.

Many counts were recorded for this clonotype. V usage is TRBV5-1 and J usage is TRBJ1-1; D gene uncertain. Per germline, CDR1 SGHRS and CDR2 YFSETQ. Trimming removed 4 bases from V and 2 bases from J, with 12 bases in between. There are 14 residues in the CDR3. The CDR3 region has the DNA TGCGCCAGCAGCCCCCGCGGAAGTAACACTGAAGCTTTCTTT. Residues: CASSPRGSNTEAFF.

The chain has TRBV7-9 and TRBJ2-5; D is unresolved. This CDR3 contains 13 residues. Per germline, CDR1 SEHNR and CDR2 FQNEAQ (reference sequence). V lost 2 bases and J 1 base, leaving 5 bases between the germline ends. CDR3 sequence: CASSLHSQETQYF. CDR3 nucleotide sequence: TGTGCCAGCAGCTTACACAGCCAAGAGACCCAGTACTTC.

This chain uses TRBV7-9 with TRBJ2-5; tentatively, D is TRBD1 (6 bases). The V gene lost 2 bases and the J gene lost 2 bases, with 12 bases spanning the gap. This CDR3 region has 15 residues. CDR1 is SEHNR, CDR2 FQNEAQ, per germline (reference sequence). The CDR3 is CASSLLWGLQETQYF. Here the CDR3 DNA reads TGTGCCAGCAGCTTACTTTGGGGGCTACAAGAGACCCAGTACTTC.

This clonotype was counted at least ten times. V gene TRBV20-1 combines with J gene TRBJ1-5; D gene ambiguous. The length of the CDR3 is 16 residues. V dropped 6 bases and J dropped 0 bases, with 18 bases sitting between them. The V gene's germline CDR1 is DFQATT and CDR2 SNEGSKA (reference sequence). CDR3 bases: TGCAGTGCAGCTCAACACGGTTCCCATAGCAATCAGCCCCAGCATTTT. This sequence encodes CSAAQHGSHSNQPQHF.

The chain links TRBV24-1 to TRBJ1-5, with unresolved D. Germline CDR1 and CDR2: KGHDR and SFDVKD. Trimming shortened V by 4 bases and J by 8 bases, and 14 bases separated the two germline ends. The CDR3 sequence is 14 residues long. CDR3 nucleotide sequence: TGTGCCACCAGTGACGCCCCGGGCGGGGAGCCCCAGCATTTT. It encodes CATSDAPGGEPQHF.

This clonotype was counted a few times. The chain carries TRBV2 and TRBJ2-4; no definite D call. The CDR3 extends over 14 amino acids. V was shortened by 7 bases and J by 0 bases, with 10 bases between the two germline ends. Germline V gene data show CDR1 as SNHLY and CDR2 as FYNNEI. As DNA, the CDR3 is TGTGCCAGCATGGGGTCCCTAGCCAAAAACATTCAGTACTTC. Translation gives CASMGSLAKNIQYF.

A few counts support this clonotype. V is TRBV30 and J is TRBJ2-3; D remains ambiguous. The ends were cut back, 0 bases at V and 3 bases at J, with 13 bases in the middle. The CDR3 sequence is 15 residues long. Per germline, CDR1 GTSNPN and CDR2 SVGIG (reference sequence). The CDR3 DNA follows: TGTGCCTGGAGTGTTCCAGACGTGAGGACAGATACGCAGTATTTT. Amino acids: CAWSVPDVRTDTQYF.

This clonotype was seen a handful of times. V is TRBV19 and J is TRBJ1-5; no reliable D call. The CDR3 runs to 15 residues. Trimming removed 1 base from V and 4 bases from J, with 11 bases in between. In germline, CDR1 is LNHDA, CDR2 SQIVND (reference sequence). In DNA, the CDR3 is TGTGCCAGTAGTATAGTTCGACTCCTAAATCAGCCCCAGCATTTT. Its protein is CASSIVRLLNQPQHF.

There are many counts of this clonotype. In nucleotides, the CDR3 is TGTGCCAGCAGCAGGGACCCCCTGTTGGGGTACGAGCAGTACTTC. Encoded protein: CASSRDPLLGYEQYF. The chain has TRBV27 and TRBJ2-7; possibly TRBD1 or TRBD2 for D (5 bases each). The CDR3 is made up of 15 amino acids. V was pared by 6 bases and J by 4 bases, with 19 bases between. CDR1 and CDR2 (germline): MNHEY, SMNVEV (reference sequence).

This clonotype was recorded at least ten times. The chain links TRBV30 to TRBJ1-1, with D uncertain. CDR3 length equals 14 residues. The germline CDR1 and CDR2 sequences are GTSNPN and SVGIG (reference sequence). The germline V and J ends were trimmed by 3 bases and 5 bases, with 16 bases remaining between them. CDR3 region: CAWRAYTGLTEAFF. CDR3 DNA: TGTGCCTGGAGGGCTTACACCGGACTTACTGAAGCTTTCTTT.

The chain employs TRBV6-1 and TRBJ1-2, with 10 bases lining up with TRBD1. Germline-derived CDR1 and CDR2 are MNHNS and SASEGT. V lost 5 bases to trimming and J lost 7 bases; unmatched junction nucleotides: 10. The CDR3 is made up of 15 amino acids. As DNA, the CDR3 is TGTGCCAGCAGTCCTACCGGGACAGGGGATACTGGCTACACCTTC. Its protein product is CASSPTGTGDTGYTF.

This clonotype was seen just once. For the CDR3, the DNA is TGCGCCAGCAGCCAAGAAGGAGGCAGGGGAGGTTCACCCCTCCACTTT. This encodes CASSQEGGRGGSPLHF. The chain uses TRBV4-1 and TRBJ1-6; perhaps TRBD1 as D (6 bases). Trimming removed 0 bases at V and 9 bases at J, with 15 bases between. The CDR3 sequence is 16 residues long. Germline values: CDR1 MGHRA, CDR2 YSYEKL.

There are a few counts of this clonotype. The chain joins TRBV12-3 or TRBV12-4 to TRBJ2-2; the match to TRBD1 covers 12 bases. The CDR3 totals 17 residues. J gave up 6 bases and V 7 bases, and 12 bases lay outside the gene matches. CDR3 sequence reads: CASTGTGGLQSAGELFF. CDR3 DNA sequence: TGTGCCAGCACAGGGACAGGGGGCCTACAATCGGCCGGGGAGCTGTTTTTT.

On this clonotype: It may be a read error: a sequence one base away is much more abundant. The rearrangement joins TRBV7-2 to TRBJ2-5; D is perhaps TRBD2 (6 bases). This CDR3 comprises 16 residues. The V and J ends lost 5 bases and 9 bases respectively, with 25 bases between them. The V gene's germline CDR1 is SGHTA and CDR2 FQGNSA. The CDR3 DNA follows: TGTGCCAGCAGCCCGAGGGTAGCGGCTTCGATAAAGGCCCAGTACTTC. Its translation: CASSPRVAASIKAQYF.

This chain connects TRBV5-1 to TRBJ2-3; a weak D match, TRBD1 (6 bases). Germline V gene sequence: CDR1 SGHRS, CDR2 YFSETQ. The CDR3 consists of 16 residues. Trimming removed 4 bases from V and 5 bases from J, with 20 bases in between. CDR3 in DNA: TGCGCCAGCAGCGGAGTGTCCGGGACAATGGGAGATACGCAGTATTTT. Amino acid sequence: CASSGVSGTMGDTQYF.

This clonotype was counted many times. The chain has TRBV6-1 and TRBJ2-7, with TRBD2 as a possible D gene (5 bases). Germline V CDR1 and CDR2: MNHNS, SASEGT. The CDR3 runs to 14 residues. V lost 2 bases and J lost 2, with 10 bases in between. The CDR3 DNA reads as TGTGCCAGCAGTGAACGTGGGAGAACCTACGAGCAGTACTTC. Translated: CASSERGRTYEQYF.

This clonotype was picked up many times. The chain joins TRBV11-3 to TRBJ2-1, with D maybe TRBD2 (6 bases). CDR1 and CDR2 (germline): SGHNT, YENEEA. The CDR3 runs 16 residues. The germline V and J ends were trimmed by 1 base and 3 bases, with 13 bases remaining between them. Written as DNA, the CDR3 is TGTGCCAGCAGCTTAGTGGATTGGCGGGACTACAATGAGCAGTTCTTC. It encodes CASSLVDWRDYNEQFF.